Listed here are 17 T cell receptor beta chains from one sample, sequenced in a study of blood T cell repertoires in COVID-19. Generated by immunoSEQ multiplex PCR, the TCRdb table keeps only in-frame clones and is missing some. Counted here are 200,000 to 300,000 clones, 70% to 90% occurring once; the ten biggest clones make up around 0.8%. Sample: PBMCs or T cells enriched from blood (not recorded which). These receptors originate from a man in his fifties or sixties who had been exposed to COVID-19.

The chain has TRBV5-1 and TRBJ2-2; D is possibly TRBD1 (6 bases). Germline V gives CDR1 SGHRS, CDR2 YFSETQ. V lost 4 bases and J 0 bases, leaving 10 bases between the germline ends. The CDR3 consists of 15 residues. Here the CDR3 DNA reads TGCGCCAGCAGCATAGGGACACCGAACACCGGGGAGCTGTTTTTT. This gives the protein CASSIGTPNTGELFF.

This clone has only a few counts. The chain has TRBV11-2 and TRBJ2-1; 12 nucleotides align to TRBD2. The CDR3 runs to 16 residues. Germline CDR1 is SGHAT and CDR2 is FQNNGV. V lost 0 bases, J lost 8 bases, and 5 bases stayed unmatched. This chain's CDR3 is CASSLERLAGVYEQFF. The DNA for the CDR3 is TGTGCCAGCAGCTTAGAGCGACTAGCGGGAGTATATGAGCAGTTCTTC.

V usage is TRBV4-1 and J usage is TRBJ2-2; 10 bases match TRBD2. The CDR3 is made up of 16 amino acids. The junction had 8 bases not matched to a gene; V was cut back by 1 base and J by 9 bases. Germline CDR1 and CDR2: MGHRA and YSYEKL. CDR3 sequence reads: CASSQGPSGRVRELFF. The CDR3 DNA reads TGCGCCAGCAGCCAAGGTCCGAGCGGGAGGGTGAGGGAGCTGTTTTTT.

CDR3 DNA: TGTGCCATCAGTGTTTATCTTTCCGCCGGGGAGCAGTTCTTC. Protein product: CAISVYLSAGEQFF. The chain has TRBV10-3 and TRBJ2-1, with D hard to call. The germline CDR1 and CDR2 sequences are ENHRY and SYGVKD. Trimming left V 4 bases short and J 10 bases short, with 17 bases between. There are 14 residues in the CDR3.

CDR3 DNA sequence: TGTGCCAGCAGTGGGACAGGGCATCAGCCCCAGCATTTT. Translation: CASSGTGHQPQHF. The rearrangement joins TRBV12-3 or TRBV12-4 to TRBJ1-5; 9 bases match TRBD1. The V and J ends lost 5 bases and 5 bases, in that order; junction bases with no gene match: 1. The CDR3 length is 13 residues.

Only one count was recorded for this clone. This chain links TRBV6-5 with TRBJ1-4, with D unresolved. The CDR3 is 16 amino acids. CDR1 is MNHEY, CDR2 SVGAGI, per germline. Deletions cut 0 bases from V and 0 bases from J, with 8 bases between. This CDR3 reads CASSYSNGATNEKLFF. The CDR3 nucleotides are TGTGCCAGCAGTTACTCGAACGGTGCAACTAATGAAAAACTGTTTTTT.

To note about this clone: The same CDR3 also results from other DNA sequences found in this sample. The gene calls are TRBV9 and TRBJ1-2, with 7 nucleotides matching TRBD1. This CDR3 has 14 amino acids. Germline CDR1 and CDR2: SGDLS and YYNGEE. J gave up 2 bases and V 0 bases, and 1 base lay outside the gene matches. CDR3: CASSVGQGNYGYTF. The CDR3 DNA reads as TGTGCCAGCAGCGTAGGACAGGGCAACTATGGCTACACCTTC.

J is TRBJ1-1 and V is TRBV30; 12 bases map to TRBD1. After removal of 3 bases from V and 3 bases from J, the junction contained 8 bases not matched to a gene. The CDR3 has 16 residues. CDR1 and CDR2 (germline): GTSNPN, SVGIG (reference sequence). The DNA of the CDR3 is TGTGCCTGGAGCAGGGACAGGGGGCATCGCGACACTGAAGCTTTCTTT. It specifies CAWSRDRGHRDTEAFF.

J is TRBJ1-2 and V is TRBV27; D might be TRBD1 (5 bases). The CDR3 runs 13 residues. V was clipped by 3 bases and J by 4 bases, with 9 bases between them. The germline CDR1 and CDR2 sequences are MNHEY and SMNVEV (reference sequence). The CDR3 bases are TGTGCCAGCAGTTTGCGGGGCGGCTATGGCTACACCTTC. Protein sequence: CASSLRGGYGYTF.

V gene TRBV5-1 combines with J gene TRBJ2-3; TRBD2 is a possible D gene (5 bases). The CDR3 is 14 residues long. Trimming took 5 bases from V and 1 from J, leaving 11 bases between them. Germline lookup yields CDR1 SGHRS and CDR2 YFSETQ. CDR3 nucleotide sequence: TGCGCCAGCAGACCTGACTACCGCACAGATACGCAGTATTTT. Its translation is CASRPDYRTDTQYF. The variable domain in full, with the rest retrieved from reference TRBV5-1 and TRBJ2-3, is KAGVTQTPRYLIKTRGQQVTLSCSPISGHRSVSWYQQTPGQGLQFLFEYFSETQRNKGNFPGRFSGRQFSNSRSEMNVSTLELGDSALYLCASRPDYRTDTQYFGPGTRLTVL.

The CDR3 nucleotides read TGTGCCAGTAGACCCTCCCCGGGGGGGTATGGCTACACCTTC. It encodes CASRPSPGGYGYTF. This sequence joins TRBV19 and TRBJ1-2; tentative D call: TRBD1 (5 bases). V lost 6 bases to trimming and J lost 5 bases, with 16 bases between them. The CDR3 totals 14 residues. Germline values: CDR1 LNHDA, CDR2 SQIVND (reference sequence).

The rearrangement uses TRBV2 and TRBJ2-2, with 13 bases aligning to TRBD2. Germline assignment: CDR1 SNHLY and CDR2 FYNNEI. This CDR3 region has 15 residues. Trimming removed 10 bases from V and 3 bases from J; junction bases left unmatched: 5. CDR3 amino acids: CAIRGLAGDTGELFF. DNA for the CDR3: TGTGCCATCCGAGGACTAGCGGGGGACACCGGGGAGCTGTTTTTT.

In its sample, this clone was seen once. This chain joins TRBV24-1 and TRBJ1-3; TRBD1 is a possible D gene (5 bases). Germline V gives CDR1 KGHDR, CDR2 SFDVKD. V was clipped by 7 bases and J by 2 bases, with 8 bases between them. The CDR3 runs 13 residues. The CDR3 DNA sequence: TGTGCCACCAGCGGGGGTACTGGAAACACCATATATTTT. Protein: CATSGGTGNTIYF.

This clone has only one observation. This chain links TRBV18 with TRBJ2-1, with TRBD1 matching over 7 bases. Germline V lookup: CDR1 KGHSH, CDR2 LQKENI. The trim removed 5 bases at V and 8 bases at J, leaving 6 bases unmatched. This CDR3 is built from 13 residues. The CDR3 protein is CASSSNTGDEQFF. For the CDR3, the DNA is TGTGCCAGCTCATCGAACACAGGGGATGAGCAGTTCTTC.

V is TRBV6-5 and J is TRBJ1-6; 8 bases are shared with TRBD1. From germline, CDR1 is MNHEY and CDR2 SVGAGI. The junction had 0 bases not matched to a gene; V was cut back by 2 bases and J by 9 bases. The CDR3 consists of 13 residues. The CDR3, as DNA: TGTGCCAGCAGTTACCAGGGGGCTTCACCCCTCCACTTT. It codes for CASSYQGASPLHF.

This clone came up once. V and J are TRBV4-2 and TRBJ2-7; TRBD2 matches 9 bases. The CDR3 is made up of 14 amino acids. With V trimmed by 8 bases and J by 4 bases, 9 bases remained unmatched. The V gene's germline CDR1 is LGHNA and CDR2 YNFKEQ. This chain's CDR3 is CASQSIAGDYEQYF. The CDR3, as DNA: TGTGCCAGCCAATCGATAGCGGGGGATTACGAGCAGTACTTC.

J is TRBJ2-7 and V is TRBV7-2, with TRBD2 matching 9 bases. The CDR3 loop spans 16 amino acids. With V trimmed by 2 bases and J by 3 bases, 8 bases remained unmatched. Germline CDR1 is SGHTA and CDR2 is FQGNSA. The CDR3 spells CASSLFGGGGDYEQYF. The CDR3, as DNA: TGTGCCAGCAGCTTATTCGGCGGGGGGGGAGACTACGAGCAGTACTTC.